This TCR beta chain was captured by sequencing in a study of shared clonotypes between healthy human individuals (dated by TCRdb to 2020 to 2021). For context, the study as a whole: The cohort comprised a couple of women and a few men aged 18 to 49 years. To increase sequencing depth and limit assay-specific biases, different laboratories used diverse techniques to prepare libraries and sequence TCR repertoires. For each donor, CD4 naive and CD4 memory were each run on three plates, CD8 naive on two plates, and CD8 memory on one plate. Per donor, leukapheresis produced somewhere between about 0.94 and 9.5 billion PBMCs. To estimate repertoire size and how much clonotype sharing occurs between individuals, the study deeply sequenced the blood TCR repertoires of five healthy adults. Paper-wide results and their limitations: Compared with non-shared clonotypes, clonotypes shared by all four sorted-subset donors had higher generation probabilities. Naive subsets generally had larger estimated clonotype richness than memory subsets did. Even with the large sequencing depth, rarefaction of the sorted-subset datasets indicated that sequencing was incomplete. Because the study included only a small number of donors, the genetic and exposure-history diversity represented was limited. Across a handful of donors, approximately 5% of naive CD4, 3.5% of naive CD8, about 2.3% of memory CD4, and about 0.44% of memory CD8 clonotypes were shared. Sampling was limited to blood, and TCR repertoires in tissue likely differ from TCR repertoires in blood. Pairwise subsampling led to the expectation that sequencing depth would affect the degree of clonotype sharing among donors.

Concerning this clone itself: No cognate antigen has been identified for it. One base away there is no much larger clone; base qualities are not given.

Per the germline V gene (reference sequence), SGHNT is the CDR1 and YYREEE is the CDR2. Spanning cysteine to phenylalanine, the CDR3 consists of 14 amino acids. Just the 42-base CDR3 DNA is kept, in frame starting at base 1. Here V drops 1 base and J drops 4 bases, and the junction holds 4 bases not matched to any gene. Healthy HIV-negative adults with no recently reported acute infections or vaccinations were included as donors. Every donor was a Caucasian adult living in Nashville, Tennessee, USA. CD4+ T cells were enriched through magnetic negative selection, after which naive cells were positively selected on CD45RA and the remaining negative fraction served as the memory subset. Blood was obtained by leukapheresis, after which PBMCs were separated by Ficoll-Histopaque density gradient centrifugation and cryopreserved in liquid nitrogen vapor phase. Purity and quantity of every magnetically sorted T cell population were checked by analytical flow cytometry. Each sorted fraction had its genomic DNA isolated and then quantified by UV absorbance on a Nanodrop 2000c.

TCR CDR3 regions were amplified from genomic DNA by multiplex PCR using the deep immunoSEQ assay. Extracted genomic DNA from each cell subset was distributed evenly across all wells of several immunoSEQ 96-well plates, and each plate was treated as a replicate. Each replicate PCR for sorted subsets received around 0.2 ug genomic DNA, equal to some 32,000 T cell genomes. Purified libraries were measured with a Qubit 3.0 fluorometer, size-checked on a Bioanalyzer 2100, and measured again with the KAPA Library Quantification kit. A separate single-read 150-cycle Illumina NextSeq 550 flow cell was used to sequence each immunoSEQ 96-well plate. From the authors' description of their analysis: Because only junctional sequences without quality scores were contained in the immunoSEQ output, filtering matching that applied to full-length reads could not be performed. Sequences were annotated with PyIR, a Python wrapper for IgBLAST v1.9, and V/J genes and CDR3 were assigned using IMGT germline references. Reads with weak V/J assignments (E-value above 1e-6), missing CDR3, stop codons, out-of-frame junctions, or ambiguous translated residues were removed. V3J clonotypes were defined by identical inferred V gene, J gene, and CDR3 amino acid sequence. The percentage overlap between two repertoires was calculated by dividing the number of shared unique clonotypes by the size of the smaller repertoire. RTK rarefaction, the Chao1 estimator, and Recon v2.1 estimates of unobserved clonotypes were used to assess repertoire richness. OLGA was used to compute generation probabilities for all TCRbeta clonotypes that the gDNA method yielded from a few donors. The source is immuneACCESS, and TCRdb retained only in-frame sequences with V and J called. Part of the clones is not carried over; for the studies checked, unresolved V genes explain less than half of this, and the remainder is unexplained. V, J and clone size are taken as reported in that table, and D and trimming were inferred from the DNA itself. The sample data list around 2,000,000 clones, and 95% of these were observed just once. 0.13% of the sample is taken by the ten largest.

The rearranged chain carries TRBV5-4 and TRBJ1-2; 7 nucleotides in the junction match TRBD1. Sequenced input: naive CD4+ T cells sorted from blood. This specimen's cell subset or site label, interpreted: CD45RA+ positively selected. The TCR sequence derives from a man aged 18 to 35 in good health. The CDR3 amino acid sequence is: CASSLKTGTYGYTF. The nucleotide sequence reads as follows: TGTGCCAGCAGCTTGAAGACAGGGACCTATGGCTACACCTTC.